The next 25 T cell receptor beta chains were all read from a single sample in a study of blood T cell repertoires in COVID-19. Method: immunoSEQ multiplex PCR; TCRdb's copy keeps in-frame clones and lacks some. The sample yields tens of thousands of clones, roughly nine tenths seen once. Sequencing was performed on peripheral blood. The receptors stem from a man in his sixties with active or convalescent COVID-19.

J is TRBJ2-7 and V is TRBV19; 7 nucleotides align to TRBD2. The germline V gene encodes CDR1 LNHDA and CDR2 SQIVND (reference sequence). Trimming at V came to 4 bases and at J to 3 bases, leaving 9 bases not matched to a gene. The CDR3 extends over 15 amino acids. CDR3 nucleotide sequence: TGTGCCAGTAGTAGAGGGCTAGCGGTCGTCTACGAGCAGTACTTC. Protein: CASSRGLAVVYEQYF. The variable domain in full, completed from reference TRBV19 and TRBJ2-7, reads DGGITQSPKYLFRKEGQNVTLSCEQNLNHDAMYWYRQDPGQGLRLIYYSQIVNDFQKGDIAEGYSVSREKKESFPLTVTSAQKNPTAFYLCASSRGLAVVYEQYFGPGTRLTVT.

V gene TRBV6-5 combines with J gene TRBJ1-2, with D possibly being TRBD1 (6 bases). The CDR3 totals 13 residues. CDR1 is MNHEY, CDR2 SVGAGI, per germline. Trimming cost V 6 bases and J 8 bases, with 16 bases left between them. This CDR3 reads CASRKTGFLGYTF. CDR3 bases: TGTGCCAGCAGAAAGACAGGCTTCTTGGGCTACACCTTC.

The J gene is TRBJ1-1, the V gene TRBV5-1; D may be TRBD1 (5 bases). V was pared by 0 bases and J by 1 base, with 7 bases between. Germline CDR1 SGHRS, CDR2 YFSETQ. This CDR3 contains 14 residues. CDR3 sequence reads: CASSLDRTNTEAFF. CDR3 nucleotides: TGCGCCAGCAGCTTGGACAGGACGAACACTGAAGCTTTCTTT.

DNA for the CDR3: TGCAGTGCTAGTGCGGGGACTAGCGGGAGGGCCGGGGGAGATACGCAGTATTTT. Translating gives CSASAGTSGRAGGDTQYF. J is TRBJ2-3 and V is TRBV20-1, with TRBD2 matching 16 bases. Germline V gene lookup returns CDR1 DFQATT and CDR2 SNEGSKA (reference sequence). V lost 3 bases and J lost 5; bases outside the gene matches: 11. The CDR3 totals 18 residues.

V gene TRBV29-1 combines with J gene TRBJ1-2, with D perhaps TRBD1 (6 bases). The CDR3 is 13 residues long. Germline V gene data show CDR1 as SQVTM and CDR2 as ANQGSEA. V lost 0 bases and J lost 4, with 9 bases in between. The CDR3 DNA reads TGCAGCGTTGAAGAACAGGGTTCCTATGGCTACACCTTC. This translates into CSVEEQGSYGYTF. Supplemented by reference TRBV29-1 and TRBJ1-2, the full variable domain reads SAVISQKPSRDICQRGTSLTIQCQVDSQVTMMFWYRQQPGQSLTLIATANQGSEATYESGFVIDKFPISRPNLTFSTLTVSNMSPEDSSIYLCSVEEQGSYGYTFGSGTRLTVV.

The rearrangement uses TRBV4-3 and TRBJ2-1; 12 bases map to TRBD2. The CDR3 length is 17 residues. Germline V gene sequence: CDR1 LGHNA, CDR2 YSLEER. The ends lost 4 bases at V and 3 bases at J; junction bases unmatched: 7. DNA for the CDR3: TGCGCCAGCAGCCCAGGGCTAGCGGGAGGGGTCTACAATGAGCAGTTCTTC. Its translation is CASSPGLAGGVYNEQFF.

This chain links TRBV3-1 (or the pseudogene TRBV3-2) with TRBJ1-3; D remains unclear. Germline CDR1 LGHDT, CDR2 YNNKEL (reference sequence). The CDR3 is 14 amino acids. V was clipped by 5 bases and J by 4 bases, with 12 bases between them. The CDR3 reads CASSKQSYGNTIYF. Here the CDR3 DNA reads TGTGCCAGCAGCAAACAGTCTTACGGAAACACCATATATTTT.

The CDR3 nucleotides are TGTGCCAGCAGTCCCTGGGACAGTTATAATTCACCCCTCCACTTT. This translates into CASSPWDSYNSPLHF. The chain has TRBV27 and TRBJ1-6, with TRBD1 identical over 7 bases. The V and J ends lost 5 bases and 4 bases, in that order; junction bases with no gene match: 5. The CDR3 consists of 15 residues. In germline, CDR1 is MNHEY, CDR2 SMNVEV (reference sequence).

The J gene is TRBJ1-5, the V gene TRBV12-3 or TRBV12-4; a possible D gene is TRBD1 (5 bases). The CDR3 has 13 residues. V lost 5 bases to trimming and J lost 2 bases, with 7 bases between them. CDR3: CASSGTGNQPQHF. The DNA for the CDR3 is TGTGCCAGCAGTGGGACTGGCAATCAGCCCCAGCATTTT.

The CDR3 here is CASSYGQGADYTF. The CDR3 DNA sequence: TGTGCCAGCAGTTACGGACAGGGGGCAGACTACACCTTC. The rearrangement joins TRBV6-5 to TRBJ1-2; 11 bases are shared with TRBD1. Germline trimming cut 2 bases from V and 10 bases from J; bases unmatched to any gene: 3. This CDR3 has 13 amino acids. Germline V gene lookup returns CDR1 MNHEY and CDR2 SVGAGI.

CDR3 sequence (DNA): TGTGCCAGCAGTGTTTTCACGGGACAGGGGAACATTCAGTACTTC. Its translation: CASSVFTGQGNIQYF. The rearrangement uses TRBV2 and TRBJ2-4; 10 positions match TRBD1. The CDR3 length is 15 residues. The J segment lost 7 bases and the V segment lost 4 bases, leaving 7 bases of the junction unmatched. CDR1 is SNHLY and CDR2 is FYNNEI in the germline V gene.

This clone was seen just once. The rearrangement joins TRBV20-1 to TRBJ1-6; D might be TRBD1 (6 bases). The CDR3 contains 11 residues. Per the germline V gene, CDR1 is DFQATT and CDR2 is SNEGSKA (reference sequence). Trimming took off 0 bases at V and 15 bases at J, with 9 bases between the two ends. The CDR3 protein is CSARDLGHLHF. DNA of the CDR3: TGCAGTGCTAGAGATCTGGGACACCTCCACTTT.

The chain joins TRBV25-1 to TRBJ1-1, with 7 bases aligning to TRBD1. Looked up from germline, CDR1 is MGHDK and CDR2 is SYGVNS. This CDR3 is built from 15 residues. V gave up 1 base and J gave up 4 bases; unmatched junction bases: 6. Here the CDR3 reads CASSESQGGLTEAFF. In nucleotides, the CDR3 is TGTGCCAGCAGTGAATCTCAAGGGGGCCTCACTGAAGCTTTCTTT.

This chain links TRBV15 with TRBJ2-1; no reliable D call. V dropped 1 base and J dropped 7 bases, with 8 bases sitting between them. This CDR3 is 13 amino acids long. CDR1 and CDR2 from the germline V gene are LNHNV and YYDKDF (reference sequence). The CDR3 region is CATSRAPPNEQFF. The CDR3 DNA reads TGTGCCACCAGCAGAGCCCCCCCAAATGAGCAGTTCTTC.

V is TRBV2 and J is TRBJ1-6; 7 nucleotides line up with TRBD1. The CDR3 is 16 residues long. Per the germline V gene, CDR1 is SNHLY and CDR2 is FYNNEI. V dropped 4 bases and J dropped 3; count of bases not matched to a gene: 6. CDR3 protein: CASSATGAGYNSPLHF. CDR3 DNA: TGTGCCAGCAGTGCAACAGGGGCCGGCTATAATTCACCCCTCCACTTT. Supplemented by reference TRBV2 and TRBJ1-6, the full variable domain reads EPEVTQTPSHQVTQMGQEVILRCVPISNHLYFYWYRQILGQKVEFLVSFYNNEISEKSEIFDDQFSVERPDGSNFTLKIRSTKLEDSAMYFCASSATGAGYNSPLHFGNGTRLTVT.

The chain links TRBV6-4 to TRBJ2-1; unclear D gene. CDR1 MRHNA and CDR2 SNTAGT come from the germline V gene. This CDR3 region has 16 residues. V lost 0 bases and J lost 0, with 9 bases in between. The CDR3 loop is CASSDSAESSYNEQFF. DNA of the CDR3: TGTGCCAGCAGTGACTCTGCGGAATCCTCCTACAATGAGCAGTTCTTC.

V gene TRBV7-3 combines with J gene TRBJ2-1, with 8 bases fitting TRBD2. V was clipped by 0 bases and J by 7 bases; unmatched bases: 14. Germline CDR1 SGHTA, CDR2 FQGTGA. The CDR3 totals 18 residues. In DNA, the CDR3 is TGTGCCAGCAGCTTAACGGAGGGCGGCGGGAGGATGAAGAATGAGCAGTTCTTC. The encoded protein is CASSLTEGGGRMKNEQFF.

The V call is TRBV29-1, the J call TRBJ2-5, with 7 bases matching TRBD2. CDR1 is SQVTM and CDR2 is ANQGSEA in the germline V gene. CDR3 length: 11 amino acids. CDR3 sequence reads: CTGGSQETQYF. The CDR3 DNA reads as TGCACGGGGGGATCTCAAGAGACCCAGTACTTC.

The genes are TRBV5-1 and TRBJ1-2; a possible D gene is TRBD1 (6 bases). The CDR3 spans 12 residues. With 3 bases removed from V and 7 bases from J, the gap between germline ends came to 10 bases. Germline CDR1 reads SGHRS; CDR2 reads YFSETQ. In nucleotides, the CDR3 is TGCGCCAGCAGCTCCAGGGGCGGTGGCTACACCTTC. Encoded protein: CASSSRGGGYTF.

The chain combines TRBV6-4 with TRBJ2-7, with no clear D. Germline V gives CDR1 MRHNA, CDR2 SNTAGT. This CDR3 is 14 amino acids long. Trimming took off 0 bases at V and 4 bases at J, with 10 bases between the two ends. CDR3 nucleotides: TGTGCCAGCAGTGACTCGAAATCTCGGTACGAGCAGTACTTC. It is translated as CASSDSKSRYEQYF.

This chain connects TRBV19 to TRBJ2-2; 14 bases line up with TRBD2. J lost 6 bases, V lost 5 bases, and 11 bases had no gene match. Per germline, CDR1 LNHDA and CDR2 SQIVND (reference sequence). CDR3 length equals 18 residues. CDR3 sequence: CASSPSTSGGAFAGELFF. DNA for the CDR3: TGTGCCAGTAGTCCCTCGACTAGCGGGGGGGCCTTCGCCGGGGAGCTGTTTTTT.

This chain links TRBV5-8 with TRBJ1-1; TRBD1 agrees at 7 bases. The V gene's germline CDR1 is SGHTS and CDR2 YDEGEE. V shed 3 bases and J 1 base; nucleotides not matched to a gene: 6. The CDR3 length is 15 residues. CDR3 sequence reads: CASSSRGARNTEAFF. The CDR3 nucleotides are TGTGCCAGCAGCTCCAGGGGGGCGCGGAACACTGAAGCTTTCTTT. The whole variable domain, remainder taken from reference TRBV5-8 and TRBJ1-1, is EAGVTQSPTHLIKTRGQQATLRCSPISGHTSVYWYQQALGLGLQFLLWYDEGEERNRGNFPPRFSGRQFPNYSSELNVNALELEDSALYLCASSSRGARNTEAFFGQGTRLTVV.

The CDR3 coding sequence is TGTGCCAGCAGCTTGGGGACTAGCGGTAACAATGAGCAGTTCTTC. As protein: CASSLGTSGNNEQFF. The V gene is TRBV5-4, the J gene TRBJ2-1; TRBD2 matches 10 bases. V lost 0 bases, J lost 5 bases, and 2 bases stayed unmatched. The germline V gene has CDR1 SGHNT and CDR2 YYREEE (reference sequence). The CDR3 is made up of 15 amino acids. Full variable domain (rest looked up from reference TRBV5-4 and TRBJ2-1): ETGVTQSPTHLIKTRGQQVTLRCSSQSGHNTVSWYQQALGQGPQFIFQYYREEENGRGNFPPRFSGLQFPNYSSELNVNALELDDSALYLCASSLGTSGNNEQFFGPGTRLTVL.

This rearrangement joins TRBV5-6 to TRBJ2-2, with D uncertain. Per germline, CDR1 SGHDT and CDR2 YYEEEE. The ends were cut back, 2 bases at V and 5 bases at J, with 13 bases in the middle. The CDR3 contains 15 residues. CDR3 region: CASSFRQVQTGELFF. In DNA form, the CDR3 reads TGTGCCAGCAGCTTTCGCCAGGTCCAGACCGGGGAGCTGTTTTTT.

The chain uses TRBV2 and TRBJ2-5, with unresolved D. Germline CDR1 SNHLY, CDR2 FYNNEI. The V end was cut by 2 bases, the J end by 1 base, with 14 bases between. This CDR3 comprises 16 residues. CDR3 amino acids: CASSETGLIFQETQYF. The CDR3 region has the DNA TGTGCCAGCAGTGAAACTGGGCTGATTTTCCAAGAGACCCAGTACTTC.